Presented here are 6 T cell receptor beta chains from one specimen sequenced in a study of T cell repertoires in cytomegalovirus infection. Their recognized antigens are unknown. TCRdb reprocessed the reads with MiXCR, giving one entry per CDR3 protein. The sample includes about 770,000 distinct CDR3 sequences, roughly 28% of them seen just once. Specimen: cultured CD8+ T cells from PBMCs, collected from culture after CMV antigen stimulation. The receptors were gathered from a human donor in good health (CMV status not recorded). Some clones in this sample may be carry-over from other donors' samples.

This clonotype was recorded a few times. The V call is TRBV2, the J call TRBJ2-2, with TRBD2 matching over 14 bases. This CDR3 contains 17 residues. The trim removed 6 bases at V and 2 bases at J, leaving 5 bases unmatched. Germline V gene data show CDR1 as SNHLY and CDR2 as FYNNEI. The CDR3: CASRGTSGGRNTGELFF. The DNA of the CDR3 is TGTGCCAGCAGAGGGACTAGCGGGGGCCGTAACACCGGGGAGCTGTTTTTT.

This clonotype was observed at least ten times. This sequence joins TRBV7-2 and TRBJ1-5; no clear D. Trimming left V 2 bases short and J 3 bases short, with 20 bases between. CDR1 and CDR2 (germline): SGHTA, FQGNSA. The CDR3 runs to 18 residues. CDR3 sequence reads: CASSLNLPLGRINQPQHF. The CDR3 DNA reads TGTGCCAGCAGCTTAAACCTCCCCTTGGGGAGGATCAATCAGCCCCAGCATTTT.

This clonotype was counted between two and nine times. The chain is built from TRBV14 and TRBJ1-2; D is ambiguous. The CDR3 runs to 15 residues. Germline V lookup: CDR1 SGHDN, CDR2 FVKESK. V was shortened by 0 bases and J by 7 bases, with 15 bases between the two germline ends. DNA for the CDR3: TGTGCCAGCAGCCAAGAAATCCTGTCAGTCAGTGGCTACACCTTC. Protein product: CASSQEILSVSGYTF.

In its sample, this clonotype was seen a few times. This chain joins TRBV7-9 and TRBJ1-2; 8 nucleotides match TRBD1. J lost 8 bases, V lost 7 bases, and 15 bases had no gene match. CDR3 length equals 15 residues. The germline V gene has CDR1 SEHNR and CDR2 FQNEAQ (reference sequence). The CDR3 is CASTPTTGARRGYTF. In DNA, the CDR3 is TGTGCCAGCACCCCCACGACAGGGGCCCGCCGGGGCTACACCTTC.

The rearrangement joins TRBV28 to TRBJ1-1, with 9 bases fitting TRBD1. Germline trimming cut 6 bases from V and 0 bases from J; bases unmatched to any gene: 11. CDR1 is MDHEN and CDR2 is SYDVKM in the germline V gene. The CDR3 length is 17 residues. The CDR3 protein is CASSEPGQGLVNTEAFF. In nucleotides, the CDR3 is TGTGCCAGCAGCGAACCGGGACAGGGTTTAGTGAACACTGAAGCTTTCTTT.

This CDR3 reads CASSFPGDNTEAFF. CDR3 DNA sequence: TGTGCCAGCAGTTTTCCGGGGGATAACACTGAAGCTTTCTTT. This chain joins TRBV12-3 or TRBV12-4 and TRBJ1-1; a weak D match, TRBD1 (5 bases). The CDR3 contains 14 residues. V was clipped by 3 bases and J by 2 bases, with 10 bases between them.